The present TCR beta chain was sequenced within a study of identical twins. Whole-study findings and limits: Partly confounded zero-insertion analyses could result from invariant MAIT and iNKT cells. Conclusions were based on cross-sectional statistical analysis, without following the same donors.

A universal primer site arose from template switching, and cDNA bore unique molecular identifiers. TCRdb redid the calling of the 5' RACE reads with MiXCR, one entry per CDR3 protein. The table includes some 730,000 distinct CDR3 sequences, about 18% detected once. Trimming cost V 3 bases and J 8 bases, with 17 bases left between them. CDR1 is DFQATT, CDR2 SNEGSKA, per germline (reference sequence). The CDR3 has 15 residues. This clonotype was counted a few times. Its cognate antigen is unknown. The same sample was also used in a study of T cells expressing NK-cell markers.

Sequencing was performed on PBMCs. The receptor's source is a young woman in good health. The chain employs TRBV20-1 and TRBJ1-6, with no clear D. CDR3 coding DNA: TGCAGTGCTAGGACACCAGTCGCTTCACATTCACCCCTCCACTTT. It yields the protein CSARTPVASHSPLHF.